This T cell receptor beta chain was retrieved from a study of shared clonotypes between healthy human individuals. Study-wide background: The cohort comprised a couple of women and a few men. Their ages spanned 18 to 49 years. Used for every donor were three CD4 naive, three CD4 memory, two CD8 naive and one CD8 memory plate. Study observations and caveats: A small donor pool kept down the genetic and exposure-history diversity that was represented. Deeper or shallower sequencing was expected to change how clonotypes are shared among donors.

Positive CCR7 selection of CD45RO-negative cells yielded the naive CD8 cells, and terminally differentiated effector memory CD45RA+ cells were excluded. In regard to this clone: Its target is not known.

J gave up 1 base and V 4 bases, and 12 bases lay outside the gene matches. This CDR3 spans 19 amino acids. Germline V gene lookup returns CDR1 MGHRA and CDR2 YSYEKL. Repertoires were generated with immunoSEQ multiplex PCR, while TCRdb's copy carries only in-frame clones and drops some. The sample contains around 640,000 clones, roughly 95% of which appear only once. The chain links TRBV4-1 to TRBJ2-1; 11 nucleotides align to TRBD2. The TCR originated in a woman in her 30s in good health. The specimen sequenced was naive CD8+ T cells sorted from blood. Written as DNA, the CDR3 is TGCGCCAGCAGCCGTTTTCCTAGCGGGAGGCTCTCTTCCTACAATGAGCAGTTCTTC. Translation gives CASSRFPSGRLSSYNEQFF.